This T cell receptor (beta chain) appears in the sequencing data of a study of CXCR3-negative and CXCR3-positive naive CD8 T cells. This CDR3 has 15 residues. Germline V gene sequence: CDR1 MDHEN, CDR2 SYDVKM. In the case of this clonotype: Its antigen is unidentified.

The TRB libraries of cDNA were built by UMI-labeled 5' RACE. TCRdb re-called the 5' RACE reads; every CDR3 protein appears as one record, without DNA. The sample table includes about 110,000 distinct CDR3 sequences. Whole-study findings and limits: Naive cells with CXCR3 showed TRB CDR3s that were more hydrophobic than those in CXCR3-negative naive cells. Naive cells used TRBV-TRBJ genes in much the same way whether CXCR3-negative or CXCR3-positive; memory cells did not.

Sequencing was performed on naive CXCR3+ CD8+ T cells from blood. The sample's subset: CD45RO-CCR7+CD27+CD95- naive CD8+ T cells expressing CXCR3 (TNR3+). The clonotype was recovered from a human donor in good health. Some clones in this sample may be carry-over from other donors' samples. This chain connects TRBV28 to TRBJ2-1; TCRdb indicates TRBD2, and absent DNA this call remains unverified. This CDR3 reads CASSVLAATYNEQFF.